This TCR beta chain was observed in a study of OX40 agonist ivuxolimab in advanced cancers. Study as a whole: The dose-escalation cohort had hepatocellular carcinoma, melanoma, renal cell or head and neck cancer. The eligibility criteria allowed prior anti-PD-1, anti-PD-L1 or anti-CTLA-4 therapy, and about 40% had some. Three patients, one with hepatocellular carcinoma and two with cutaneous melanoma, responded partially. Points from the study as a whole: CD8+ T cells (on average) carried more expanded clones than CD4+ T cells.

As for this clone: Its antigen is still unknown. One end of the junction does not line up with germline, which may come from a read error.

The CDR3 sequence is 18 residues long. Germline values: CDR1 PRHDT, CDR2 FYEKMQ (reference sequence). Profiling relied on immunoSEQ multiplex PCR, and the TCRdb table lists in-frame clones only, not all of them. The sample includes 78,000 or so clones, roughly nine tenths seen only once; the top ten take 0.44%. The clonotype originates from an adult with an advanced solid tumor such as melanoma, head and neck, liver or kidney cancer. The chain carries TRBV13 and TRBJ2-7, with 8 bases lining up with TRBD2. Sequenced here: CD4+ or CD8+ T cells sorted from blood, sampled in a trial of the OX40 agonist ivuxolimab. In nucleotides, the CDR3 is TGTGCCAGCAGCTTAATTTGGAGCGGGAGAGCACCCTCCCACGAGCAGTACTTC. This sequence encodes CASSLIWSGRAPSHEQYF.